This T cell receptor beta chain appears in the sequencing data of a study of OX40 agonist ivuxolimab in advanced cancers. Study context: Patients were given ivuxolimab, an antibody that agonizes OX40 (CD134). Eligibility admitted prior anti-PD-1, anti-PD-L1 or anti-CTLA-4 therapy; about 39% had some.

The assay was immunoSEQ multiplex PCR, and TCRdb's table has in-frame clones only and misses some. The data hold about 69,000 clones, with around 87% observed a single time. The ends were cut back, 5 bases at V and 7 bases at J, with 14 bases in the middle. The CDR3 spans 13 residues. CDR1 and CDR2 from the germline V gene are SGHTA and FQGTGA. This TCR derives from an adult with an advanced solid tumor such as melanoma, head and neck, liver or kidney cancer. Specimen: CD4+ or CD8+ T cells sorted from blood, collected in a trial of the OX40 agonist ivuxolimab. V is TRBV7-3 and J is TRBJ2-5; tentatively, D is TRBD2 (6 bases). The CDR3 DNA sequence: TGTGCCAGCAGCATCCCAGGGACTGGGACCCAGTACTTC. This sequence encodes CASSIPGTGTQYF.